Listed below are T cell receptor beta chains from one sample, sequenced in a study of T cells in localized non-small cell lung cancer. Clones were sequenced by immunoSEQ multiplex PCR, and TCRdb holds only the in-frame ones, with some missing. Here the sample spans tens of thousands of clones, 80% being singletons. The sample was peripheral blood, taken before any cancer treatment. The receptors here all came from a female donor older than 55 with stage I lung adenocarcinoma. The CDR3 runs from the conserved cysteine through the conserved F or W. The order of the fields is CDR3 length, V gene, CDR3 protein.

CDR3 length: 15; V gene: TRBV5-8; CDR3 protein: CASSLETRVADTQYF
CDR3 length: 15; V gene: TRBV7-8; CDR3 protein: CASSLGQGIFYGYTF
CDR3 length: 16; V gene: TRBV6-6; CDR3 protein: CASTLSRGLSYNEQFF
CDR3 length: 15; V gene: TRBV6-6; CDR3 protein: CASSTDNRGTGTQYF
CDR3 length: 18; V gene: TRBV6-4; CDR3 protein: CASSEYRDRREVNYGYTF
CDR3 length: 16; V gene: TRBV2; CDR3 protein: CASTGTAFQMNTEAFF
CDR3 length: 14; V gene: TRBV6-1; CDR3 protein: CASSETGGGTEAFF
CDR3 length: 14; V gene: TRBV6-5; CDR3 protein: CASSYGGGGTEAFF
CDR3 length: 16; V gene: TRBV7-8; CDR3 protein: CASSATGIPYNSPLHF
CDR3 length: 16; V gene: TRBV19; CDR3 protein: CASSITRTGRGNTIYF
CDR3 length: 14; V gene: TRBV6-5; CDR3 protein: CASGQGYSNTEAFF
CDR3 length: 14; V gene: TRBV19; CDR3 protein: CASKDRASYNEQFF
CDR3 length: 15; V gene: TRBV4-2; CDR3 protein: CASSQAGGATDTQYF
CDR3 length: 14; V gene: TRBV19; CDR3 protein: CASSILAGSGEQYF
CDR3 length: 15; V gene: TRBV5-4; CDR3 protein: CASSSGTSAGGELFF